One and the same sample provided the 22 T cell receptor beta chains below, sequenced in a study of shared clonotypes between healthy human individuals. Libraries were prepared by immunoSEQ multiplex PCR; TCRdb keeps only in-frame clonotypes and omits some of them. The sample has fewer than 600,000 clones; roughly 72% are singletons. Sequencing input: PBMCs. The origin of the receptors is a woman aged 35 to 49 in good health. Some clones in this sample may be carry-over from other donors' samples.

This clone was seen a few times. The rearrangement joins TRBV29-1 to TRBJ1-5; D is unclear. Germline V gene lookup returns CDR1 SQVTM and CDR2 ANQGSEA. This CDR3 contains 12 residues. Trimming left V 4 bases short and J 3 bases short, with 7 bases between. CDR3 bases: TGCAGCGTTGTGGCGGACAATCAGCCCCAGCATTTT. It is translated as CSVVADNQPQHF.

The chain carries TRBV2 and TRBJ1-2, with D perhaps matching TRBD1 (5 bases). This CDR3 comprises 14 residues. Trimming took 0 bases from V and 3 from J, leaving 8 bases between them. Germline V gene lookup returns CDR1 SNHLY and CDR2 FYNNEI. CDR3 in DNA: TGTGCCAGCAGTGAAGCGGGGCAGGACTATGGCTACACCTTC. It is translated as CASSEAGQDYGYTF.

Concerning this clone: A read error likely explains this, since a far larger clone differs by one base. The V and J genes are TRBV27 and TRBJ2-7; possible D gene TRBD1, 6 bases. The CDR3 runs to 16 residues. Trimming left V 6 bases short and J 0 bases short, with 18 bases between. Germline V gives CDR1 MNHEY, CDR2 SMNVEV (reference sequence). The CDR3 protein is CASSPTPRGSSYEQYF. The CDR3 DNA follows: TGTGCCAGCAGCCCCACGCCAAGGGGGAGCTCCTACGAGCAGTACTTC.

This clone occurred once. This chain joins TRBV9 and TRBJ2-1; D might be TRBD2 (6 bases). V lost 0 bases and J 1 base, leaving 8 bases between the germline ends. The CDR3 length is 15 residues. Germline V CDR1 and CDR2: SGDLS, YYNGEE. The CDR3 DNA reads as TGTGCCAGCAGCGTAGTGGCGGGATCCTACAATGAGCAGTTCTTC. Amino acids: CASSVVAGSYNEQFF.

The chain combines TRBV14 with TRBJ2-1; D unresolved. Trimming pared 0 bases from V and 2 bases from J, leaving 2 bases between. The CDR3 has 13 amino acids. CDR1 and CDR2 from the germline V gene are SGHDN and FVKESK. The CDR3 loop is CASSQDTYNEQFF. In DNA form, the CDR3 reads TGTGCCAGCAGCCAAGACACCTACAATGAGCAGTTCTTC. Full variable domain (missing parts from reference TRBV14 and TRBJ2-1): EAGVTQFPSHSVIEKGQTVTLRCDPISGHDNLYWYRRVMGKEIKFLLHFVKESKQDESGMPNNRFLAERTGGTYSTLKVQPAELEDSGVYFCASSQDTYNEQFFGPGTRLTVL.

V gene TRBV19 combines with J gene TRBJ2-3; 7 positions match TRBD2. The trim removed 8 bases at V and 0 bases at J, leaving 5 bases unmatched. From germline, CDR1 is LNHDA and CDR2 SQIVND (reference sequence). The CDR3 loop spans 14 amino acids. Written as DNA, the CDR3 is TGTGCCAGTGGACCTAGCGGTAGCACAGATACGCAGTATTTT. Its translation is CASGPSGSTDTQYF.

The J gene is TRBJ2-1, the V gene TRBV30; tentative D call: TRBD2 (5 bases). The germline V gene encodes CDR1 GTSNPN and CDR2 SVGIG (reference sequence). V lost 0 bases to trimming and J lost 14 bases, with 17 bases between them. The CDR3 sequence is 13 residues long. The CDR3 protein is CAWSVRGDAREFF. CDR3 DNA sequence: TGTGCCTGGAGTGTACGAGGCGACGCGAGGGAGTTCTTC.

J is TRBJ1-2 and V is TRBV6-5; a weak D match, TRBD1 (5 bases). This CDR3 region has 15 residues. V lost 0 bases, J lost 7 bases, and 15 bases lay in between. Germline V CDR1 and CDR2: MNHEY, SVGAGI. The CDR3 is CASSYSRGGLGGYTF. CDR3 nucleotides: TGTGCCAGCAGTTACTCGAGGGGTGGGTTAGGTGGCTACACCTTC.

The chain carries TRBV30 and TRBJ2-3; tentative D call: TRBD2 (6 bases). CDR1 is GTSNPN and CDR2 is SVGIG in the germline V gene (reference sequence). Deletions cut 0 bases from V and 2 bases from J, with 12 bases between. This CDR3 region has 15 residues. The CDR3 DNA follows: TGTGCCTGGAGTGTATTGCAGGACTACACAGATACGCAGTATTTT. This codes for CAWSVLQDYTDTQYF.

This clone was observed a few times. The chain is built from TRBV5-5 and TRBJ2-7; D unresolved. The CDR3 runs to 13 residues. Germline V gene sequence: CDR1 SGHKS, CDR2 YYEKEE (reference sequence). V was cut by 1 base and J by 2 bases, with 7 bases left in between. This CDR3 reads CASSLPNTYEQYF. The CDR3 DNA follows: TGTGCCAGCAGCTTGCCTAACACCTACGAGCAGTACTTC. Full variable domain (rest looked up from reference TRBV5-5 and TRBJ2-7): DAGVTQSPTHLIKTRGQQVTLRCSPISGHKSVSWYQQVLGQGPQFIFQYYEKEERGRGNFPDRFSARQFPNYSSELNVNALLLGDSALYLCASSLPNTYEQYFGPGTRLTVT.

This clone showed up just a few times. The gene calls are TRBV10-3 and TRBJ1-2; weak D call: TRBD1 (6 bases). The V gene lost 0 bases and the J gene lost 4 bases, with 9 bases spanning the gap. Germline CDR1 reads ENHRY; CDR2 reads SYGVKD. CDR3 length: 14 residues. The CDR3 here is CAISESGAAYGYTF. The CDR3 bases are TGTGCCATCAGTGAGTCGGGGGCAGCCTATGGCTACACCTTC.

This clone was counted between two and nine times. This rearrangement joins TRBV30 to TRBJ1-1; no reliable D call. The CDR3 runs 14 residues. V lost 5 bases to trimming and J lost 0 bases, with 13 bases between them. CDR1 and CDR2 from the germline V gene are GTSNPN and SVGIG (reference sequence). Here the CDR3 DNA reads TGTGCCTGGGGCAGGACTTACCTGAACACTGAAGCTTTCTTT. Protein sequence: CAWGRTYLNTEAFF. Full variable domain (outside the CDR3, taken from reference TRBV30 and TRBJ1-1): SQTIHQWPATLVQPVGSPLSLECTVEGTSNPNLYWYRQAAGRGLQLLFYSVGIGQISSEVPQNLSASRPQDRQFILSSKKLLLSDSGFYLCAWGRTYLNTEAFFGQGTRLTVV.

In the case of this clone: Since a much larger clone is just one base distant, this may be a read error. The gene calls are TRBV4-3 and TRBJ1-3, with 7 bases that match TRBD1. CDR3 length: 14 residues. V shed 4 bases and J 8 bases; nucleotides not matched to a gene: 8. The germline CDR1 and CDR2 sequences are LGHNA and YSLEER. The CDR3 loop is CASSPSTQGDTIYF. CDR3 bases: TGCGCCAGCAGCCCCTCGACCCAGGGGGACACCATATATTTT.

The CDR3 coding sequence is TGTGCCAGCAGCTTGACGACAGGGGGCCTACCCGTGGGTGGCTACACCTTC. This sequence encodes CASSLTTGGLPVGGYTF. V usage is TRBV5-4 and J usage is TRBJ1-2; TRBD1 matches 10 bases. Trimming removed 1 base from V and 7 bases from J; junction bases left unmatched: 13. Germline assignment: CDR1 SGHNT and CDR2 YYREEE (reference sequence). The CDR3 covers 17 residues.

This clone was counted a few times. J is TRBJ1-4 and V is TRBV30, with 8 bases lining up with TRBD1. There are 15 residues in the CDR3. Germline V gene data show CDR1 as GTSNPN and CDR2 as SVGIG (reference sequence). With V trimmed by 1 base and J by 5 bases, 6 bases remained unmatched. In DNA form, the CDR3 reads TGTGCCTGGAGTGCCGACAGGGGACGAAATGAAAAACTGTTTTTT. It encodes CAWSADRGRNEKLFF.

This sequence joins TRBV7-9 and TRBJ2-5, with TRBD2 matching 8 bases. V lost 2 bases, J lost 2 bases, and 7 bases stayed unmatched. The length of the CDR3 is 16 residues. CDR1 SEHNR and CDR2 FQNEAQ come from the germline V gene (reference sequence). CDR3: CASSLSLAGTQETQYF. In nucleotides, the CDR3 is TGTGCCAGCAGCTTAAGTCTAGCGGGTACACAAGAGACCCAGTACTTC.

The chain has TRBV28 and TRBJ1-5, with no clear D. The germline V and J ends were trimmed by 7 bases and 2 bases, with 15 bases remaining between them. CDR3 size: 15 residues. Looked up from germline, CDR1 is MDHEN and CDR2 is SYDVKM. CDR3 amino acids: CASTLRSGRNQPQHF. The DNA of the CDR3 is TGTGCCAGCACATTGAGAAGCGGACGCAATCAGCCCCAGCATTTT.

The genes are TRBV28 and TRBJ1-4; 7 bases fit TRBD1. CDR3 size: 14 residues. V lost 6 bases, J lost 8 bases, and 9 bases stayed unmatched. The germline V gene has CDR1 MDHEN and CDR2 SYDVKM. CDR3 coding DNA: TGTGCCAGCAGCCGGGGACAGCCGCGGGAAAAACTGTTTTTT. Encoded protein: CASSRGQPREKLFF.

CDR3 protein: CASTLVGLAGDTQYF. The CDR3 bases are TGTGCCAGCACCCTAGTAGGGCTAGCAGGTGATACGCAGTATTTT. V gene TRBV27 combines with J gene TRBJ2-3; perhaps TRBD2 as D (5 bases). The CDR3 consists of 15 residues. Germline CDR1 reads MNHEY; CDR2 reads SMNVEV (reference sequence). Trimming shortened V by 7 bases and J by 6 bases, and 20 bases separated the two germline ends.

The chain uses TRBV6-1 and TRBJ1-1; 10 bases map to TRBD1. Germline-derived CDR1 and CDR2 are MNHNS and SASEGT. CDR3 length: 14 amino acids. J lost 3 bases, V lost 5 bases, and 3 bases had no gene match. CDR3 nucleotides: TGTGCCAGCAGTAGGACAGGGGGGGACACTGAAGCTTTCTTT. Protein product: CASSRTGGDTEAFF.

The V call is TRBV2, the J call TRBJ2-2; tentatively, D is TRBD2 (5 bases). The CDR3 has 15 amino acids. V dropped 5 bases and J dropped 1 base, with 11 bases sitting between them. The germline V gene has CDR1 SNHLY and CDR2 FYNNEI. The CDR3 region is CASSLSGRNTGELFF. CDR3 nucleotide sequence: TGTGCCAGCAGTTTATCGGGAAGGAACACCGGGGAGCTGTTTTTT.

The J gene is TRBJ2-1, the V gene TRBV11-3; D uncertain. Germline V CDR1 and CDR2: SGHNT, YENEEA. The CDR3 length is 13 residues. V was shortened by 4 bases and J by 5 bases, with 9 bases between the two germline ends. CDR3 sequence (DNA): TGTGCCAGCAGCTACCGATGGCACAATGAGCAGTTCTTC. Its translation is CASSYRWHNEQFF. Drawing the rest from reference TRBV11-3 and TRBJ2-1, the complete variable domain is EAGVVQSPRYKIIEKKQPVAFWCNPISGHNTLYWYLQNLGQGPELLIRYENEEAVDDSQLPKDRFSAERLKGVDSTLKIQPAELGDSAVYLCASSYRWHNEQFFGPGTRLTVL.